The 19 T cell receptor beta chains below all came from one sample that was sequenced in a study of blood T cell repertoires in COVID-19. The protocol was immunoSEQ multiplex PCR, while the TCRdb copy is restricted to in-frame clones and leaves out a portion. The data contain some 200,000 clones, 65% to 90% of them seen just once; the ten biggest clones take up 5% to 6.5%. Sequencing was carried out using peripheral blood. These TCRs come from a man older than 75 with acute or convalescent COVID-19.

The chain uses TRBV27 and TRBJ2-1; 8 bases fit TRBD2. With V trimmed by 6 bases and J by 4 bases, 5 bases remained unmatched. CDR1 MNHEY and CDR2 SMNVEV come from the germline V gene (reference sequence). The CDR3 has 14 amino acids. The CDR3 nucleotides read TGTGCCAGCAGCCGGGAGGGCACTTACAATGAGCAGTTCTTC. It yields the protein CASSREGTYNEQFF.

On this clone itself: The CDR3 carries no conserved terminal phenylalanine or tryptophan, so it likely arises from a read error. It is unclear where the CDR3 begins or ends on the DNA, so no DNA is shown, and the CDR3 is as TCRdb lists it. J is TRBJ1-2 and V is TRBV19; the D call in the table, TRBD1, was not verified against the DNA. The CDR3 has 12 amino acids, counting both end residues. Germline CDR1 reads LNHDA; CDR2 reads SQIVND (reference sequence). CDR3 in amino acids: CASSAQGARVII.

This sequence joins TRBV10-3 and TRBJ2-2, with TRBD2 identical over 10 bases. The CDR3 has 14 residues. The V and J ends lost 7 bases and 5 bases, in that order; junction bases with no gene match: 4. The germline gives CDR1 ENHRY, CDR2 SYGVKD. The CDR3 DNA reads TGTGCCATCAAAGGACTAGCGGCAACCGGGGAGCTGTTTTTT. The encoded protein is CAIKGLAATGELFF.

The chain couples TRBV21-1 to TRBJ2-2; the table names TRBD2, a call not compared with the DNA. TRBV21-1 is a pseudogene segment. The CDR3 length is 18 residues. The CDR3 here is CASSIKPLAGRYTGELFF. The CDR3 DNA sequence: TGTGCCAGCAGCATCAAGCCTCTAGCGGGACGATACACCGGGGAGCTGTTTTTT.

The rearrangement joins TRBV7-2 to TRBJ2-5, with TRBD1 matching over 9 bases. V was clipped by 5 bases and J by 6 bases; unmatched bases: 7. Germline CDR1 and CDR2: SGHTA and FQGNSA. The CDR3 is 14 amino acids. Here the CDR3 reads CASSTTGGEKTQYF. The CDR3 DNA reads TGTGCCAGCAGCACCACAGGGGGCGAGAAGACCCAGTACTTC.

V gene TRBV5-6 combines with J gene TRBJ2-2; possibly TRBD2 for D (5 bases). This CDR3 has 15 residues. Germline assignment: CDR1 SGHDT and CDR2 YYEEEE. Trimming cost V 4 bases and J 6 bases, with 16 bases left between them. The CDR3 coding sequence is TGTGCCAGCAGCCTAGCTAGGGAAGTTGCCGGGGAGCTGTTTTTT. Translated: CASSLAREVAGELFF.

This clone has a single count. J is TRBJ1-2 and V is TRBV24-1, with D maybe TRBD1 (6 bases). This CDR3 is 12 amino acids long. Trimming removed 3 bases from V and 10 bases from J, with 11 bases in between. Germline CDR1 reads KGHDR; CDR2 reads SFDVKD. The CDR3 DNA reads as TGTGCCACCAGTGATACACGGACAGACTACACCTTC. This codes for CATSDTRTDYTF.

This chain joins TRBV25-1 and TRBJ1-2; unclear D gene. The germline V gene has CDR1 MGHDK and CDR2 SYGVNS. The CDR3 is 15 amino acids. Trimming shortened V by 6 bases and J by 0 bases, and 14 bases separated the two germline ends. This CDR3 is CASRGRGLANYGYTF. The CDR3 bases are TGTGCCAGCAGAGGTAGAGGACTAGCTAACTATGGCTACACCTTC.

The rearrangement joins TRBV23-1 to TRBJ2-5; the D gene is possibly TRBD2 (7 bases). TRBV23-1 is flagged as an ORF with uncertain function. This CDR3 has 14 residues. Trimming removed 2 bases at V and 5 bases at J, with 12 bases between. Written as DNA, the CDR3 is TGCGCCAGCAGTCAAGTCGGGGGGCTCGAGACCCAGTACTTC. Protein sequence: CASSQVGGLETQYF.

The V gene is TRBV13, the J gene TRBJ2-1, with D uncertain. V was shortened by 5 bases and J by 7 bases, with 6 bases between the two germline ends. The CDR3 covers 11 residues. Germline V gives CDR1 PRHDT, CDR2 FYEKMQ (reference sequence). CDR3 sequence: CASSQSNEQFF. The CDR3 coding sequence is TGTGCCAGCAGCCAGTCGAATGAGCAGTTCTTC.

J is TRBJ2-3 and V is TRBV7-9; tentative D call: TRBD1 (5 bases). The CDR3 totals 13 residues. Per germline, CDR1 SEHNR and CDR2 FQNEAQ (reference sequence). The V gene lost 7 bases and the J gene lost 2 bases, with 10 bases spanning the gap. The CDR3 here is CASTVGDTDTQYF. Here the CDR3 DNA reads TGTGCCAGCACCGTAGGGGACACAGATACGCAGTATTTT.

The gene calls are TRBV10-3 and TRBJ1-3; 9 bases are a match to TRBD1. V was pared by 2 bases and J by 2 bases, with 4 bases of the junction left unmatched. There are 16 residues in the CDR3. Germline assignment: CDR1 ENHRY and CDR2 SYGVKD. The DNA of the CDR3 is TGTGCCATCAGTGAGCCGGGACAGGGAACTGGAAACACCATATATTTT. It codes for CAISEPGQGTGNTIYF.

V usage is TRBV7-9 and J usage is TRBJ1-2, with 10 bases that match TRBD1. The CDR3 consists of 13 residues. Germline assignment: CDR1 SEHNR and CDR2 FQNEAQ (reference sequence). Germline trimming cut 10 bases from V and 4 bases from J; bases unmatched to any gene: 6. The DNA of the CDR3 is TGTGCCACCCGACAGGGGGCAAGCTATGGCTACACCTTC. This encodes CATRQGASYGYTF.

The chain uses TRBV19 and TRBJ1-6; possibly TRBD1 for D (6 bases). The CDR3 totals 15 residues. Germline V gene lookup returns CDR1 LNHDA and CDR2 SQIVND (reference sequence). The V and J ends lost 4 bases and 8 bases respectively, with 15 bases between them. The CDR3 here is CASSTADRAYSPLHF. CDR3 coding DNA: TGTGCCAGTAGTACCGCGGACAGAGCCTATTCACCCCTCCACTTT.

Points on this clone: The sample has other DNA sequences that encode this CDR3 too. The rearrangement uses TRBV6-5 and TRBJ1-5, with 10 bases fitting TRBD1. The germline gives CDR1 MNHEY, CDR2 SVGAGI. Unmatched junction bases numbered 4, after V lost 5 bases and J lost 3 bases. This CDR3 region has 15 residues. This chain's CDR3 is CASSPGTGANQPQHF. The CDR3 region has the DNA TGTGCCAGCAGTCCCGGGACAGGGGCCAATCAGCCCCAGCATTTT.

V is TRBV5-4 and J is TRBJ2-7; possibly TRBD2 for D (5 bases). Germline loops: CDR1 SGHNT, CDR2 YYREEE (reference sequence). V was clipped by 1 base and J by 6 bases, with 11 bases between them. This CDR3 has 13 residues. The CDR3 DNA follows: TGTGCCAGCAGCTTGTCGGGGTTCCTCGAGCAGTACTTC. Protein product: CASSLSGFLEQYF.

The chain is built from TRBV5-1 and TRBJ2-6, with D perhaps matching TRBD2 (5 bases). The CDR3 loop spans 16 amino acids. Trimming took 3 bases from V and 1 from J, leaving 11 bases between them. Per germline, CDR1 SGHRS and CDR2 YFSETQ. In nucleotides, the CDR3 is TGCGCCAGCAGCTCGAGGGCGGGTTCTGGGGCCAACGTCCTGACTTTC. Translating gives CASSSRAGSGANVLTF.

In nucleotides, the CDR3 is TGCGCCAGCACTGGAGCTGAGACTAGCGGGACGGACGAGCAGTACTTC. Translation: CASTGAETSGTDEQYF. J is TRBJ2-7 and V is TRBV10-2; 11 bases fit TRBD2. J was trimmed by 5 bases and V by 7 bases; bases with no gene match: 13. The CDR3 is made up of 16 amino acids. In germline, CDR1 is WSHSY, CDR2 SAAADI.

This clone was counted once. The chain carries TRBV7-9 and TRBJ2-5; D is possibly TRBD2 (5 bases). This CDR3 contains 16 residues. V gave up 5 bases and J gave up 1 base, with 17 bases separating them. The V gene's germline CDR1 is SEHNR and CDR2 FQNEAQ (reference sequence). The CDR3 DNA reads as TGTGCCAGCAGCCAAACCGGACTGGACCTCCAAGAGACCCAGTACTTC. As protein: CASSQTGLDLQETQYF.